Shown below are 26 T cell receptor beta chains from a single sample sequenced in a study of response to subunit inactivated influenza vaccine. TCRdb fed the RT-PCR reads into MiXCR, producing one record per CDR3 protein. The table shows around 760,000 distinct CDR3 sequences, with around 13% occurring only once. The sample was PBMCs from blood, taken 14 days before vaccination. These receptors were obtained from a middle-aged man who received an inactivated influenza vaccine.

This clonotype was observed a handful of times. The rearrangement joins TRBV12-3 or TRBV12-4 to TRBJ1-2; 11 bases are shared with TRBD1. The length of the CDR3 is 15 residues. J was trimmed by 12 bases and V by 6 bases; bases with no gene match: 15. In nucleotides, the CDR3 is TGTGCCAGCAGCCTCCAGGTGGGACAGGGGGGCTCCCACACCTTC. Translating it yields CASSLQVGQGGSHTF.

This clonotype was observed many times. The V and J genes are TRBV29-1 and TRBJ2-4; TRBD1 is a possible D gene (6 bases). CDR3 size: 14 residues. Germline CDR1 reads SQVTM; CDR2 reads ANQGSEA. Trimming cost V 4 bases and J 1 base, with 11 bases left between them. The CDR3 DNA reads TGCAGCGTTGTAATTCAGGGGGCCAAAAACATTCAGTACTTC. The encoded protein is CSVVIQGAKNIQYF. Variable domain in full (rest from reference TRBV29-1 and TRBJ2-4): SAVISQKPSRDICQRGTSLTIQCQVDSQVTMMFWYRQQPGQSLTLIATANQGSEATYESGFVIDKFPISRPNLTFSTLTVSNMSPEDSSIYLCSVVIQGAKNIQYFGAGTRLSVL.

The table lists this clonotype with a few counts. The genes are TRBV30 and TRBJ2-5; 9 bases fit TRBD1. The CDR3 runs to 17 residues. J lost 2 bases, V lost 0 bases, and 10 bases had no gene match. CDR1 and CDR2 (germline): GTSNPN, SVGIG (reference sequence). The CDR3 reads CAWSVLLGTGWQETQYF. The CDR3 DNA is TGTGCCTGGAGTGTCCTACTCGGGACAGGGTGGCAAGAGACCCAGTACTTC.

This chain uses TRBV20-1 with TRBJ1-2; 11 nucleotides agree with TRBD1. The germline CDR1 and CDR2 sequences are DFQATT and SNEGSKA (reference sequence). The CDR3 contains 14 residues. With 4 bases clipped from V and 3 bases from J, the junction kept 4 bases outside the gene matches. The CDR3 region has the DNA TGCAGTGCTAAGGGGGACAGGGGGGACTATGGCTACACCTTC. As protein: CSAKGDRGDYGYTF.

This clonotype has just a few counts. This chain uses TRBV4-3 with TRBJ2-2; unclear D gene. This CDR3 is built from 18 residues. CDR1 and CDR2 (germline): LGHNA, YSLEER. With 0 bases removed from V and 1 base from J, the gap between germline ends came to 15 bases. The CDR3 is CASSQEFRYDLNTGELFF. For the CDR3, the DNA is TGCGCCAGCAGCCAAGAATTTAGGTACGACCTGAACACCGGGGAGCTGTTTTTT.

This chain links TRBV7-9 with TRBJ2-5; the match to TRBD1 covers 12 bases. The CDR3 consists of 15 residues. Germline V gene lookup returns CDR1 SEHNR and CDR2 FQNEAQ (reference sequence). V gave up 9 bases and J gave up 5 bases; unmatched junction bases: 10. CDR3 sequence: CASAPGQGAKETQYF. For the CDR3, the DNA is TGTGCCAGTGCCCCGGGACAGGGGGCGAAGGAGACCCAGTACTTC.

The gene calls are TRBV7-2 and TRBJ2-1; TRBD1 is a possible D gene (6 bases). CDR3 length equals 14 residues. Germline values: CDR1 SGHTA, CDR2 FQGNSA. The V and J ends lost 5 bases and 7 bases respectively, with 15 bases between them. CDR3 loop: CASSHSGGGNEQFF. CDR3 sequence (DNA): TGTGCCAGCAGCCATAGTGGGGGCGGAAATGAGCAGTTCTTC.

This rearrangement joins TRBV28 to TRBJ1-4, with D possibly being TRBD1 (6 bases). V lost 2 bases, J lost 10 bases, and 17 bases lay in between. Per the germline V gene, CDR1 is MDHEN and CDR2 is SYDVKM. The CDR3 extends over 15 amino acids. Here the CDR3 DNA reads TGTGCCAGCAGTTTACCAACAGGGTTGAAGCGAAAACTGTTTTTT. Amino acids: CASSLPTGLKRKLFF.

Only a few counts were recorded for this clonotype. The chain is built from TRBV20-1 and TRBJ2-7; D gene ambiguous. V gave up 3 bases and J gave up 3 bases, with 3 bases separating them. CDR3 length: 10 residues. Germline V gene sequence: CDR1 DFQATT, CDR2 SNEGSKA (reference sequence). The CDR3: CSARIYEQYF. In nucleotides, the CDR3 is TGCAGTGCTAGGATCTACGAGCAGTACTTC.

This clonotype was seen a handful of times. The CDR3 protein is CASSLRTGDNYGYTF. For the CDR3, the DNA is TGTGCCAGCAGCCTTCGGACAGGAGATAACTATGGCTACACCTTC. The chain joins TRBV3-1 to TRBJ1-2; TRBD1 aligns across 7 bases. CDR1 and CDR2 (germline): LGHDT, YNNKEL (reference sequence). The CDR3 length is 15 residues. V gave up 4 bases and J gave up 1 base; unmatched junction bases: 6.

A word on this clonotype: This could be a read error, since a much larger clone is one nucleotide away. The chain is built from TRBV10-1 and TRBJ2-5; no firm D call. The V gene's germline CDR1 is WNHNN and CDR2 SYGVQD (reference sequence). CDR3 length: 12 amino acids. The CDR3 region has the DNA TGCACCAGCAGTGATAGTACGGAGACCCAGTACTTC. As protein: CTSSDSTETQYF.

The sample holds one count of this clonotype. V usage is TRBV5-4 and J usage is TRBJ2-7; D gene unclear. This CDR3 has 16 amino acids. V lost 0 bases to trimming and J lost 4 bases, with 17 bases between them. Looked up from germline, CDR1 is SGHNT and CDR2 is YYREEE (reference sequence). CDR3 in DNA: TGTGCCAGCAGCTTGGCCGGCCCCCAGAGCGCTTACGAGCAGTACTTC. It encodes CASSLAGPQSAYEQYF.

The CDR3: CASSQMEIQGDEKLFF. In DNA form, the CDR3 reads TGTGCCAGCTCACAGATGGAGATACAGGGAGATGAAAAACTGTTTTTT. The genes are TRBV18 and TRBJ1-4; TRBD1 is a possible D gene (6 bases). Deletions cut 4 bases from V and 6 bases from J, with 18 bases between. The CDR3 is 16 amino acids. The germline CDR1 and CDR2 sequences are KGHSH and LQKENI.

This clonotype was observed a few times. The chain joins TRBV4-2 to TRBJ2-1, with a weak D call TRBD2 (6 bases). CDR1 and CDR2 (germline): LGHNA, YNFKEQ. V was pared by 0 bases and J by 0 bases, with 18 bases between. This CDR3 has 19 residues. The CDR3 DNA reads TGTGCCAGCAGCCAAGATCCTTTCCCCCGGGGGAGCTCCTACAATGAGCAGTTCTTC. This sequence encodes CASSQDPFPRGSSYNEQFF.

This clonotype has ten or more counts. The gene calls are TRBV5-1 and TRBJ1-2; D perhaps matches TRBD1 (5 bases). The CDR3 has 17 amino acids. Trimming took 0 bases from V and 5 from J, leaving 20 bases between them. Germline CDR1 and CDR2: SGHRS and YFSETQ. The CDR3 DNA is TGCGCCAGCAGCTTGGAGGGGTTAACGGACGACTTATATGGCTACACCTTC. Translating gives CASSLEGLTDDLYGYTF.

The chain links TRBV29-1 to TRBJ2-4, with a tentative D call TRBD2 (5 bases). CDR1 and CDR2 from the germline V gene are SQVTM and ANQGSEA. V lost 4 bases to trimming and J lost 6 bases, with 7 bases between them. The CDR3 loop spans 11 amino acids. CDR3 DNA sequence: TGCAGCGTTGTAAGCGGAAACATTCAGTACTTC. Translating gives CSVVSGNIQYF.

This clonotype was recorded at least ten times. V is TRBV3-1 and J is TRBJ1-1, with D possibly being TRBD1 (6 bases). V lost 4 bases and J 8 bases, leaving 17 bases between the germline ends. Germline CDR1 reads LGHDT; CDR2 reads YNNKEL (reference sequence). The CDR3 extends over 14 amino acids. The CDR3 DNA sequence: TGTGCCAGCAGCCCAACAGGGTCGTCCCTGGAAGCTTTCTTT. Its protein product is CASSPTGSSLEAFF.

V usage is TRBV6-2 or TRBV6-3 and J usage is TRBJ1-4; D is possibly TRBD1 (5 bases). Trimming left V 8 bases short and J 6 bases short, with 13 bases between. Germline CDR1 and CDR2: MNHEY and SVGEGT. The CDR3 extends over 13 amino acids. This CDR3 reads CASQRGSDEKLFF. The CDR3 nucleotides are TGTGCCAGCCAACGGGGGTCGGATGAAAAACTGTTTTTT.

This clonotype has only a few counts. This chain connects TRBV4-1 to TRBJ2-2; perhaps D is TRBD1 or TRBD2 (5 bases each). The CDR3 is made up of 15 amino acids. Per germline, CDR1 MGHRA and CDR2 YSYEKL. Trimming left V 4 bases short and J 4 bases short, with 13 bases between. As DNA, the CDR3 is TGCGCCAGCAGCCCTCAGGGACGGTTCACCGGGGAGCTGTTTTTT. Residues: CASSPQGRFTGELFF.

This clonotype was picked up one time. The chain has TRBV11-3 and TRBJ2-1; 9 bases agree with TRBD2. CDR3 length equals 17 residues. With V trimmed by 1 base and J by 6 bases, 10 bases remained unmatched. Germline loops: CDR1 SGHNT, CDR2 YENEEA. The CDR3 loop reads CASSLGPGLAGPNEQFF. For the CDR3, the DNA is TGTGCCAGCAGCTTAGGGCCCGGTCTAGCGGGACCCAATGAGCAGTTCTTC.

This clonotype was picked up a small number of times. The V and J genes are TRBV10-3 and TRBJ2-7; D gene ambiguous. Germline CDR1 ENHRY, CDR2 SYGVKD. V was clipped by 0 bases and J by 6 bases, with 9 bases between them. CDR3 size: 13 residues. The CDR3 spells CAISESSGSEQYF. In nucleotides, the CDR3 is TGTGCCATCAGTGAGTCGAGTGGATCCGAGCAGTACTTC.

This sequence joins TRBV3-1 and TRBJ2-3; tentative D call: TRBD2 (6 bases). Germline V gene lookup returns CDR1 LGHDT and CDR2 YNNKEL (reference sequence). V was pared by 5 bases and J by 10 bases, with 10 bases between. The CDR3 loop spans 11 amino acids. The CDR3 loop reads CASSSSGAQYF. The CDR3 DNA follows: TGTGCCAGCAGCTCCTCGGGGGCGCAGTATTTT.

This clonotype was detected only a few times. The rearrangement joins TRBV9 to TRBJ2-6; D is tentatively TRBD1 or TRBD2 (5 bases each). Germline CDR1 is SGDLS and CDR2 is YYNGEE. Trimming left V 3 bases short and J 0 bases short, with 16 bases between. The CDR3 covers 18 residues. CDR3 protein: CASSAKPGTNSGANVLTF. The CDR3 nucleotides read TGTGCCAGCAGCGCCAAGCCAGGGACCAACTCTGGGGCCAACGTCCTGACTTTC.

The V call is TRBV5-6, the J call TRBJ2-7, with D perhaps matching TRBD1 or TRBD2 (7 bases each). This CDR3 spans 16 amino acids. Trimming left V 4 bases short and J 2 bases short, with 19 bases between. The germline CDR1 and CDR2 sequences are SGHDT and YYEEEE. As DNA, the CDR3 is TGTGCCAGCAGCCCGGCACTCAGGGGGGGAACCTACGAGCAGTACTTC. As protein: CASSPALRGGTYEQYF.

The chain is built from TRBV3-1 and TRBJ2-3, with TRBD2 matching over 16 bases. Germline CDR1 is LGHDT and CDR2 is YNNKEL (reference sequence). Trimming removed 4 bases from V and 4 bases from J; junction bases left unmatched: 2. The CDR3 is 16 amino acids. The CDR3 DNA is TGTGCCAGCAGCCCCGGGACTAGCGGGAGGGCAGATACGCAGTATTTT. Protein product: CASSPGTSGRADTQYF.

CDR3 in DNA: TGTGCCAGCAGCTTAGGGGTCGTGGATTCTCTTGAAGCTTTCTTT. This codes for CASSLGVVDSLEAFF. The V gene is TRBV7-2, the J gene TRBJ1-1; D uncertain. The V gene's germline CDR1 is SGHTA and CDR2 FQGNSA. The CDR3 is made up of 15 amino acids. V shed 1 base and J shed 7 bases, with 16 bases lying between them.